Listed here are 13 T cell receptor beta chains from one sample, sequenced in a study of post-analysis software for immune sequencing data. Study results and caveats: Controls had lower frequencies than patients of roughly five TRBV segments, which included TRBV5-6, TRBV5-1 and TRBV20-1.

The library was made from cDNA and included unique molecular identifiers. TCRdb reprocessed the PCR reads via MiXCR and lists one record per CDR3 protein. The sample holds about 540,000 distinct CDR3 sequences, 30% to 40% seen once. Their cognate antigens are unknown. Material for sequencing was blood. The source is a girl aged 2-17 years with multiple sclerosis.

This chain uses TRBV4-1 with TRBJ2-2; 8 positions agree with TRBD1. Germline trimming cut 3 bases from V and 4 bases from J; bases unmatched to any gene: 7. The CDR3 is made up of 16 amino acids. Germline-derived CDR1 and CDR2 are MGHRA and YSYEKL. CDR3 sequence (DNA): TGCGCCAGCAGCCAGATCGGACAGGGTTCCACCGGGGAGCTGTTTTTT. Encoded protein: CASSQIGQGSTGELFF.

This clonotype occurred a few times. The chain combines TRBV20-1 with TRBJ2-1; 9 bases align to TRBD2. Germline V lookup: CDR1 DFQATT, CDR2 SNEGSKA (reference sequence). The V gene end was trimmed by 6 bases and the J gene end by 3 bases; junction bases not matched to a gene: 9. This CDR3 region has 15 residues. The CDR3 loop reads CSAVGPAGGYNEQFF. The CDR3 DNA sequence: TGCAGTGCCGTCGGTCCAGCGGGGGGCTACAATGAGCAGTTCTTC.

This chain connects TRBV25-1 to TRBJ1-5; D possibly corresponds to TRBD1 (5 bases). CDR1 and CDR2 (germline): MGHDK, SYGVNS. This CDR3 contains 14 residues. V lost 1 base, J lost 6 bases, and 10 bases lay in between. The CDR3: CASSEWGEGQPQHF. As DNA, the CDR3 is TGTGCCAGCAGTGAATGGGGGGAAGGTCAGCCCCAGCATTTT.

V is TRBV6-1 and J is TRBJ2-1; tentative D call: TRBD1 (6 bases). The CDR3 contains 13 residues. V was cut by 5 bases and J by 9 bases, with 14 bases left in between. The V gene's germline CDR1 is MNHNS and CDR2 SASEGT. Here the CDR3 reads CASSIQGRGEQFF. The CDR3 nucleotides read TGTGCCAGCAGTATACAGGGTCGCGGTGAGCAGTTCTTC.

The genes are TRBV6-1 and TRBJ2-7, with 7 bases fitting TRBD1. The CDR3 totals 14 residues. The trim removed 6 bases at V and 2 bases at J, leaving 7 bases unmatched. CDR1 MNHNS and CDR2 SASEGT come from the germline V gene. This CDR3 is CASRAWDSPYEQYF. The CDR3 region has the DNA TGTGCCAGCAGGGCCTGGGACAGCCCCTACGAGCAGTACTTC.

This chain uses TRBV5-5 with TRBJ1-2; D is unclear. This CDR3 has 14 residues. Germline lookup yields CDR1 SGHKS and CDR2 YYEKEE (reference sequence). The germline V and J ends were trimmed by 4 bases and 0 bases, with 10 bases remaining between them. CDR3 sequence: CASSGSDSNYGYTF. CDR3 bases: TGTGCCAGCAGCGGATCGGACTCTAACTATGGCTACACCTTC.

The rearrangement uses TRBV20-1 and TRBJ1-2, with 10 bases matching TRBD1. V shed 0 bases, J shed 2 bases, and the junction held 0 bases outside the gene matches. CDR1 DFQATT and CDR2 SNEGSKA come from the germline V gene (reference sequence). The CDR3 runs 14 residues. The CDR3 DNA follows: TGCAGTGCTAGAGAGGACAGGGGGAACTATGGCTACACCTTC. Amino acids: CSAREDRGNYGYTF.

This chain connects TRBV5-6 to TRBJ1-6; D gene uncertain. This CDR3 comprises 16 residues. The V end lost 4 bases, the J end lost 4 bases, and 15 bases lay between the germline ends. Per the germline V gene, CDR1 is SGHDT and CDR2 is YYEEEE. In DNA, the CDR3 is TGTGCCAGCAGCCCAGCCCCAGCGGGTTATAATTCACCCCTCCACTTT. Protein product: CASSPAPAGYNSPLHF.

The chain links TRBV5-1 to TRBJ2-1, with 8 bases aligning to TRBD1. The CDR3 extends over 15 amino acids. Per the germline V gene, CDR1 is SGHRS and CDR2 is YFSETQ. Trimming took 4 bases from V and 5 from J; bases not matched to a gene: 8. This CDR3 is CASSQDRVGHNEQFF. In DNA form, the CDR3 reads TGCGCCAGCAGCCAGGACAGGGTAGGACACAATGAGCAGTTCTTC. Variable domain in full (rest from reference TRBV5-1 and TRBJ2-1): KAGVTQTPRYLIKTRGQQVTLSCSPISGHRSVSWYQQTPGQGLQFLFEYFSETQRNKGNFPGRFSGRQFSNSRSEMNVSTLELGDSALYLCASSQDRVGHNEQFFGPGTRLTVL.

The gene calls are TRBV3-1 and TRBJ1-2, with TRBD1 identical over 9 bases. In germline, CDR1 is LGHDT, CDR2 YNNKEL (reference sequence). The CDR3 is made up of 14 amino acids. V was clipped by 10 bases and J by 1 base; unmatched bases: 7. The CDR3 DNA is TGTGCCACATCCGACAGGGGGATTAACTATGGCTACACCTTC. It codes for CATSDRGINYGYTF.

Concerning this clonotype: The germline gene is not matched at one end of the junction; a read error may be the cause. This sequence joins TRBV20-1 and TRBJ2-6; D could derive from TRBD1 or TRBD2 (5 bases each). Looked up from germline, CDR1 is DFQATT and CDR2 is SNEGSKA (reference sequence). This CDR3 is 17 amino acids long. Written as DNA, the CDR3 is TGCAGTGCTAGAGATAGGACTGCAAACTCTGGGGCCAACGTCCCGACTTTC. It is translated as CSARDRTANSGANVPTF.

This clonotype was seen a few times. This chain joins TRBV6-5 and TRBJ1-2; tentative D call: TRBD1 (5 bases). CDR3 length: 15 residues. The V end lost 1 base, the J end lost 2 bases, and 11 bases lay between the germline ends. The germline V gene has CDR1 MNHEY and CDR2 SVGAGI. The CDR3 coding sequence is TGTGCCAGCAGTTACTACGGCGGGGGGAACTATGGCTACACCTTC. This translates into CASSYYGGGNYGYTF.

A few counts support this clonotype. The chain uses TRBV4-1 and TRBJ1-2; D is uncertain. Between the trimmed V and J ends, which lost 1 base and 1 base, there was a span of 7 bases. Germline CDR1 is MGHRA and CDR2 is YSYEKL. This CDR3 comprises 14 residues. CDR3 sequence: CASSQADGNYGYTF. The DNA for the CDR3 is TGCGCCAGCAGCCAAGCTGACGGTAACTATGGCTACACCTTC.